Following are 32 T cell receptor beta chains from one sample sequenced in a study of T cells after yellow fever vaccination. TCRdb used MiXCR to reprocess the 5' RACE reads, holding one entry per CDR3 protein. The repertoire includes under 55,000 distinct CDR3 sequences, 6.5% to 8.5% of them detected once, and roughly 24% sits in the top ten. The sample here was CD8+ T cells not binding an NS4B(214-222) dextramer, sorted from PBMCs, taken 45 days after the first yellow fever vaccination. Receptor source: a man aged 18 to 30 who received the YFV17D yellow fever vaccine.

This clonotype has a handful of counts. The chain recombines TRBV3-1 with TRBJ2-6; D remains unclear. Germline V gene data show CDR1 as LGHDT and CDR2 as YNNKEL (reference sequence). V gave up 0 bases and J gave up 7 bases, with 13 bases separating them. The CDR3 runs to 16 residues. The CDR3 bases are TGTGCCAGCAGCCAAGAGGCCACTCCCATAGCCAACGTCCTGACTTTC. The encoded protein is CASSQEATPIANVLTF.

This clonotype was recorded many times. The chain uses TRBV7-8 and TRBJ2-1; 9 bases fit TRBD2. The CDR3 length is 15 residues. J gave up 3 bases and V 5 bases, and 5 bases lay outside the gene matches. The germline CDR1 and CDR2 sequences are SGHVS and FQNEAQ. CDR3 sequence reads: CASSVGLASYNEQFF. The CDR3 DNA reads as TGTGCCAGCAGCGTAGGACTAGCGAGCTACAATGAGCAGTTCTTC. Complete variable domain (other parts from reference TRBV7-8 and TRBJ2-1): GAGVSQSPRYKVAKRGQDVALRCDPISGHVSLFWYQQALGQGPEFLTYFQNEAQLDKSGLPSDRFFAERPEGSVSTLKIQRTQQEDSAVYLCASSVGLASYNEQFFGPGTRLTVL.

This clonotype appeared many times. CDR3 region: CAWSPGTGGSDEQFF. In nucleotides, the CDR3 is TGTGCCTGGAGTCCGGGGACAGGGGGTTCGGATGAGCAGTTCTTC. The V call is TRBV30, the J call TRBJ2-1; 11 bases align to TRBD1. Trimming at V came to 2 bases and at J to 8 bases, leaving 8 bases not matched to a gene. The germline CDR1 and CDR2 sequences are GTSNPN and SVGIG (reference sequence). The CDR3 covers 15 residues.

The chain recombines TRBV27 with TRBJ1-2, with D perhaps TRBD1 (5 bases). With 1 base removed from V and 6 bases from J, the gap between germline ends came to 12 bases. CDR1 and CDR2 (germline): MNHEY, SMNVEV (reference sequence). This CDR3 has 14 residues. Here the CDR3 reads CASSLLGQGDGYTF. The CDR3 DNA follows: TGTGCCAGCAGTTTATTAGGTCAGGGAGATGGCTACACCTTC.

This clonotype was recorded at least ten times. The rearrangement links TRBV5-6 to TRBJ1-4; 7 bases are shared with TRBD1. This CDR3 spans 15 amino acids. Germline V gene sequence: CDR1 SGHDT, CDR2 YYEEEE. V was pared by 0 bases and J by 4 bases, with 3 bases of the junction left unmatched. CDR3 in amino acids: CASSLGDSNNEKLFF. The CDR3 coding sequence is TGTGCCAGCAGCTTGGGGGACAGCAATAATGAAAAACTGTTTTTT. Full variable domain (remainder filled in from reference TRBV5-6 and TRBJ1-4): DAGVTQSPTHLIKTRGQQVTLRCSPKSGHDTVSWYQQALGQGPQFIFQYYEEEERQRGNFPDRFSGHQFPNYSSELNVNALLLGDSALYLCASSLGDSNNEKLFFGSGTQLSVL.

The chain links TRBV19 to TRBJ2-5, with D hard to call. The CDR3 length is 11 residues. CDR1 is LNHDA, CDR2 SQIVND, per germline (reference sequence). Trimming left V 4 bases short and J 5 bases short, with 5 bases between. CDR3 bases: TGTGCCAGTAGTAACGCGGAGACCCAGTACTTC. Translating it yields CASSNAETQYF.

Ten or more counts support this clonotype. One end of the junction fails to match germline, which may point to a read error. V and J are TRBV7-7 and TRBJ2-3; D remains ambiguous. The CDR3 runs to 13 residues. Germline V gene lookup returns CDR1 SSHAT and CDR2 FNYEAQ (reference sequence). CDR3 residues: CASSFRDTWRRYF. The DNA of the CDR3 is TGTGCTAGCAGCTTCCGTGACACGTGGCGGCGGTATTTT.

This chain links TRBV9 with TRBJ1-1; D may be TRBD1 (6 bases). CDR1 is SGDLS and CDR2 is YYNGEE in the germline V gene. Between the trimmed V and J ends, which lost 4 bases and 8 bases, there was a span of 18 bases. The CDR3 has 14 amino acids. The CDR3 DNA is TGTGCCAGCAGCCAGGGCGACAGGACGTACGAAGCTTTCTTT. This codes for CASSQGDRTYEAFF.

The chain carries TRBV6-5 and TRBJ2-7; D unclear. CDR1 is MNHEY, CDR2 SVGAGI, per germline. V lost 0 bases and J lost 7, with 7 bases in between. The length of the CDR3 is 12 residues. The CDR3: CASSYSSGEQYF. CDR3 DNA: TGTGCCAGCAGTTACTCCTCCGGTGAGCAGTACTTC.

The CDR3 loop reads CASSQPLDYNEQFF. CDR3 nucleotide sequence: TGTGCCAGCAGCCAGCCTCTGGACTACAATGAGCAGTTCTTC. V usage is TRBV4-2 and J usage is TRBJ2-1; D ambiguous. V lost 3 bases and J lost 3, with 9 bases in between. This CDR3 has 14 amino acids. Germline V gene data show CDR1 as LGHNA and CDR2 as YNFKEQ.

This clonotype was seen a handful of times. The CDR3 coding sequence is TGTGCCTCAAGACGGGGGGCGCTGACTGAAGCTTTCTTT. This codes for CASRRGALTEAFF. This chain links TRBV12-3 or TRBV12-4 with TRBJ1-1; D is perhaps TRBD1 (6 bases). The CDR3 contains 13 residues. V lost 11 bases to trimming and J lost 5 bases, with 18 bases between them.

Many counts were recorded for this clonotype. The chain joins TRBV27 to TRBJ2-7; D not certain. Germline-derived CDR1 and CDR2 are MNHEY and SMNVEV (reference sequence). The CDR3 is made up of 13 amino acids. The ends were cut back, 5 bases at V and 1 base at J, with 9 bases in the middle. The DNA of the CDR3 is TGTGCCAGCAGTAAGTTAGGGTCCTACGAGCAGTACGTC. This codes for CASSKLGSYEQYV.

V and J are TRBV4-3 and TRBJ1-1, with TRBD1 matching over 7 bases. The germline V gene encodes CDR1 LGHNA and CDR2 YSLEER. The V segment lost 2 bases and the J segment 4 bases; nucleotides outside the gene matches: 19. This CDR3 contains 19 residues. The CDR3 loop is CASSQLGSQAPGGRTEAFF. The CDR3 DNA reads as TGCGCCAGCAGCCAACTAGGATCCCAGGCGCCAGGGGGTCGCACTGAAGCTTTCTTT.

The rearrangement uses TRBV19 and TRBJ1-5; the match to TRBD1 covers 7 bases. J was trimmed by 4 bases and V by 7 bases; bases with no gene match: 7. Germline V gives CDR1 LNHDA, CDR2 SQIVND (reference sequence). This CDR3 contains 14 residues. The chain's CDR3 is CASKGTVGNQPQHF. CDR3 in DNA: TGTGCCAGTAAGGGGACAGTTGGAAATCAGCCCCAGCATTTT. The variable domain in full, completed from reference TRBV19 and TRBJ1-5, reads DGGITQSPKYLFRKEGQNVTLSCEQNLNHDAMYWYRQDPGQGLRLIYYSQIVNDFQKGDIAEGYSVSREKKESFPLTVTSAQKNPTAFYLCASKGTVGNQPQHFGDGTRLSIL.

This clonotype showed up many times. In DNA, the CDR3 is TGCGCCAGCAGCTTGGAGTATGGGGGACCCTACAATGAGCAGTTCTTC. Translating gives CASSLEYGGPYNEQFF. The chain has TRBV5-1 and TRBJ2-1, with D perhaps assigned TRBD1 or TRBD2 (5 bases each). V shed 0 bases and J shed 2 bases, with 12 bases lying between them. CDR1 is SGHRS and CDR2 is YFSETQ in the germline V gene. There are 16 residues in the CDR3.

About this clonotype itself: This clone may be a read error of a much larger clone one base away. This chain uses TRBV9 with TRBJ2-2; D may be TRBD2 (5 bases). CDR1 and CDR2 (germline): SGDLS, YYNGEE. The CDR3 is 16 amino acids. V shed 4 bases and J shed 4 bases, with 17 bases lying between them. The chain's CDR3 is CASSSSRVGSTGELFF. The CDR3 DNA sequence: TGTGCCAGCAGCTCCTCGCGGGTGGGGAGCACCGGGGAGCTGTTTTTT.

This clonotype was recorded many times. This chain joins TRBV4-2 and TRBJ1-1, with 9 bases lining up with TRBD1. V was pared by 0 bases and J by 1 base, with 12 bases of the junction left unmatched. Germline CDR1 and CDR2: LGHNA and YNFKEQ. CDR3 length equals 19 residues. DNA for the CDR3: TGTGCCAGCAGCCAAGAGGGGGGACAGGGCCTTCAGACGAACACTGAAGCTTTCTTT. It specifies CASSQEGGQGLQTNTEAFF.

This clonotype was seen ten or more times. This sequence joins TRBV5-1 and TRBJ2-7; TRBD1 is a possible D gene (6 bases). The germline V gene has CDR1 SGHRS and CDR2 YFSETQ. This CDR3 comprises 14 residues. Deletions cut 4 bases from V and 4 bases from J, with 15 bases between. DNA for the CDR3: TGCGCCAGCAGCCACGCAGGGGAGTCGTACGAGCAGTACTTC. It yields the protein CASSHAGESYEQYF.

This clonotype has at least ten counts. This chain uses TRBV5-4 with TRBJ2-3, with D perhaps TRBD1 (5 bases). Germline V gives CDR1 SGHNT, CDR2 YYREEE (reference sequence). Trimming took 4 bases from V and 3 from J, leaving 12 bases between them. This CDR3 is 14 amino acids long. The CDR3 sequence is CASSLSGFTDTQYF. In DNA form, the CDR3 reads TGTGCCAGCAGCCTCTCAGGGTTTACAGATACGCAGTATTTT. The full variable domain, rest sourced from reference TRBV5-4 and TRBJ2-3, is ETGVTQSPTHLIKTRGQQVTLRCSSQSGHNTVSWYQQALGQGPQFIFQYYREEENGRGNFPPRFSGLQFPNYSSELNVNALELDDSALYLCASSLSGFTDTQYFGPGTRLTVL.

The table lists this clonotype with many counts. The chain uses TRBV20-1 and TRBJ1-3; no firm D call. The germline V and J ends were trimmed by 6 bases and 4 bases, with 19 bases remaining between them. The CDR3 covers 15 residues. Germline loops: CDR1 DFQATT, CDR2 SNEGSKA (reference sequence). The CDR3, as DNA: TGCAGTGCCCTTCCTCCAGGCTCGCGAGGAAACACCATATATTTT. Amino acid sequence: CSALPPGSRGNTIYF.

This clonotype was detected ten times or more. The rearrangement uses TRBV3-1 and TRBJ2-3, with TRBD2 matching 12 bases. This CDR3 comprises 15 residues. The junction had 1 base not matched to a gene; V was cut back by 4 bases and J by 2 bases. Germline loops: CDR1 LGHDT, CDR2 YNNKEL (reference sequence). The CDR3 DNA follows: TGTGCCAGCAGCCCTAGCGGGGGGGCCACAGATACGCAGTATTTT. Amino acid sequence: CASSPSGGATDTQYF.

This clonotype was observed at least ten times. The genes are TRBV19 and TRBJ2-2; D is undetermined. Per the germline V gene, CDR1 is LNHDA and CDR2 is SQIVND (reference sequence). The V and J ends lost 3 bases and 4 bases respectively, with 6 bases between them. The CDR3 runs to 13 residues. The CDR3 bases are TGTGCCAGTAGTATCCTGTCCACCGGGGAGCTGTTTTTT. Its protein product is CASSILSTGELFF. Complete variable domain (other parts from reference TRBV19 and TRBJ2-2): DGGITQSPKYLFRKEGQNVTLSCEQNLNHDAMYWYRQDPGQGLRLIYYSQIVNDFQKGDIAEGYSVSREKKESFPLTVTSAQKNPTAFYLCASSILSTGELFFGEGSRLTVL.

This clonotype was observed many times. The V call is TRBV11-2, the J call TRBJ2-7; the D call may be TRBD1 or TRBD2 (6 bases each). V shed 3 bases and J shed 5 bases, with 8 bases lying between them. Germline-derived CDR1 and CDR2 are SGHAT and FQNNGV. The CDR3 has 12 amino acids. CDR3 loop: CASSFGGHEQYV. Written as DNA, the CDR3 is TGTGCCAGCAGCTTCGGGGGCCACGAGCAGTACGTC.

CDR3 sequence reads: CASRGVGETQYF. CDR3 bases: TGTGCCAGCAGGGGCGTAGGAGAGACCCAGTACTTC. The chain is built from TRBV12-3 or TRBV12-4 and TRBJ2-5; D gene unclear. V was clipped by 6 bases and J by 4 bases, with 9 bases between them. The CDR3 consists of 12 residues.

The V gene is TRBV4-1, the J gene TRBJ1-2, with D unresolved. Per germline, CDR1 MGHRA and CDR2 YSYEKL. This CDR3 has 14 amino acids. V shed 2 bases and J shed 1 base, with 8 bases lying between them. The CDR3 protein is CASSQFGNNYGYTF. CDR3 DNA: TGCGCCAGCAGCCAATTCGGGAATAACTATGGCTACACCTTC.

Ten or more counts support this clonotype. This sequence joins TRBV19 and TRBJ2-1, with TRBD1 identical over 8 bases. Germline CDR1 is LNHDA and CDR2 is SQIVND (reference sequence). This CDR3 region has 14 residues. The V segment lost 5 bases and the J segment 7 bases; nucleotides outside the gene matches: 7. The CDR3 DNA sequence: TGTGCCAGTAGTGTAGGACAGGGCCGGAATGAGCAGTTCTTC. Amino acids: CASSVGQGRNEQFF.

This chain joins TRBV5-6 and TRBJ2-3, with a weak D call TRBD1 (5 bases). This CDR3 is built from 16 residues. Per germline, CDR1 SGHDT and CDR2 YYEEEE. V shed 0 bases and J shed 4 bases, with 15 bases lying between them. The CDR3 is CASSLGYRMESDTQYF. The CDR3, as DNA: TGTGCCAGCAGCTTGGGGTACAGGATGGAATCAGATACGCAGTATTTT.

This clonotype was detected many times. The chain employs TRBV7-8 and TRBJ1-4; TRBD1 might be the D (5 bases). Trimming shortened V by 4 bases and J by 7 bases, and 16 bases separated the two germline ends. The germline V gene has CDR1 SGHVS and CDR2 FQNEAQ. The CDR3 extends over 15 amino acids. The CDR3 reads CASSYGSPRGEKLFF. As DNA, the CDR3 is TGTGCCAGCAGCTACGGGAGTCCGAGGGGTGAAAAACTGTTTTTT.

The table lists this clonotype with a few counts. V usage is TRBV25-1 and J usage is TRBJ2-7; D is ambiguous. In germline, CDR1 is MGHDK, CDR2 SYGVNS. The CDR3 extends over 13 amino acids. Deletions cut 6 bases from V and 0 bases from J, with 9 bases between. The CDR3 region is CASSVGSSYEQYF. Here the CDR3 DNA reads TGTGCCAGCAGCGTAGGTAGCTCCTACGAGCAGTACTTC.

This clonotype was observed at least ten times. The V gene is TRBV4-3, the J gene TRBJ2-5; D is undetermined. CDR1 is LGHNA, CDR2 YSLEER, per germline. There are 15 residues in the CDR3. The V and J ends lost 0 bases and 5 bases respectively, with 13 bases between them. DNA for the CDR3: TGCGCCAGCAGCCAAGATATCGCTTCCGGGGAGACCCAGTACTTC. Its translation: CASSQDIASGETQYF.

The chain carries TRBV4-1 and TRBJ2-3, with D possibly being TRBD1 or TRBD2 (5 bases each). Germline V CDR1 and CDR2: MGHRA, YSYEKL. Trimming stripped 3 bases from V and 0 bases from J, with 16 bases between. This CDR3 is built from 17 residues. Here the CDR3 reads CASSQSPGPQSTDTQYF. DNA of the CDR3: TGCGCCAGCAGCCAGTCCCCGGGACCCCAGAGCACAGATACGCAGTATTTT.

This clonotype was observed a few times. The chain combines TRBV6-2 or TRBV6-3 with TRBJ2-7; D unresolved. V shed 5 bases and J shed 5 bases, with 4 bases lying between them. This CDR3 spans 10 amino acids. The V gene's germline CDR1 is MNHEY and CDR2 SVGEGT. Written as DNA, the CDR3 is TGTGCCAGCAGTGATAACGAGCAGTACTTC. Encoded protein: CASSDNEQYF.